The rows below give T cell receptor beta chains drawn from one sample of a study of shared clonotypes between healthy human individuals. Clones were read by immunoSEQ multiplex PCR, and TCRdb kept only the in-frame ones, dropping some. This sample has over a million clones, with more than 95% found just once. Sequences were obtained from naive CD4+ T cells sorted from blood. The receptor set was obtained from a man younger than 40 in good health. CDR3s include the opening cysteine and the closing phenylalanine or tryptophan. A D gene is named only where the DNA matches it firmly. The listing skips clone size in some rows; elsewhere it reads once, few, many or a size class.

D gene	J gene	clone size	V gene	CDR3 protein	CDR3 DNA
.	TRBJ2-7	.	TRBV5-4	CASSLVVGRDPVYEQYF	TGTGCCAGCAGCTTGGTGGTGGGGCGGGATCCGGTCTACGAGCAGTACTTC
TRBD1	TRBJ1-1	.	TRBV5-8	CASSWTGPSPMNTEAFF	TGTGCCAGCAGCTGGACAGGGCCTTCCCCAATGAACACTGAAGCTTTCTTT
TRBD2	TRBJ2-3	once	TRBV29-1	CSVNGRGGRTDTQYF	TGCAGCGTCAACGGTCGGGGCGGGAGGACAGATACGCAGTATTTT
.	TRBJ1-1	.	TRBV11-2	CASSLGLEQRGAFF	TGTGCCAGCAGCTTAGGGTTGGAACAAAGGGGCGCTTTCTTT
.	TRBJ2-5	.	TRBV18	CASSPLDMSQGIRDF	TGTGCCAGCTCACCACTTGATATGAGCCAGGGTATAAGGGACTTC
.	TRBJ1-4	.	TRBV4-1	CASSLIIDREKLFF	TGCGCCAGCAGCCTTATTATAGATCGGGAAAAACTGTTTTTT
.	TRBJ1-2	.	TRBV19	CASSTPGVYGYTF	TGTGCCAGTAGTACCCCAGGGGTCTATGGCTACACCTTC
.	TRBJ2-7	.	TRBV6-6	CASRRSRAAFVDEQYF	TGTGCCAGCAGGAGATCCCGGGCCGCGTTCGTGGACGAGCAGTACTTC
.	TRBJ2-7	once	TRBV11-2	CASSLGGGPPYEQYF	TGTGCCAGCAGCTTAGGTGGCGGACCTCCCTACGAGCAGTACTTC
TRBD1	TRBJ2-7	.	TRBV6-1	CASSAGQGSYEQYF	TGTGCCAGCAGTGCTGGACAGGGGAGCTACGAGCAGTACTTC
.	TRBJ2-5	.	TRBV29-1	CSVEVGQETQYF	TGCAGCGTTGAGGTGGGCCAAGAGACCCAGTACTTC
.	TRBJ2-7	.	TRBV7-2	CASSLPLGYEQYF	TGTGCCAGCAGCTTACCTCTGGGTTACGAGCAGTACTTC
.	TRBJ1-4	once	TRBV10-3	CAISAFPPRTVATNEKLFF	TGTGCCATCAGTGCGTTCCCCCCACGCACTGTTGCAACTAATGAAAAACTGTTTTTT
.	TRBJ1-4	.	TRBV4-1	CASSQDPGKLFF	TGCGCCAGCAGCCAAGACCCCGGAAAACTGTTTTTT
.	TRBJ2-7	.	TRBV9	CASSVAPEQYF	TGTGCCAGCAGCGTAGCCCCCGAGCAGTACTTC
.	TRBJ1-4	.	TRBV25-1	CASGGSTNEKLFF	TGTGCTAGCGGAGGCTCAACTAATGAAAAACTGTTTTTT
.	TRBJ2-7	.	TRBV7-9	CASSLVSAARGEQYF	TGTGCCAGCAGCTTAGTGTCCGCTGCGCGGGGCGAGCAGTACTTC
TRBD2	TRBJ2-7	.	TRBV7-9	CASSFRAGVVYEQYF	TGTGCCAGCAGCTTTCGTGCGGGAGTTGTCTACGAGCAGTACTTC
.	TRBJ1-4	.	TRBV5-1	CASSREGTYNEKLFF	TGCGCCAGCAGTCGGGAAGGAACTTATAATGAAAAACTGTTTTTT
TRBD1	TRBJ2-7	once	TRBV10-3	CATGQRTYEQYF	TGTGCCACGGGACAGCGGACCTACGAGCAGTACTTC
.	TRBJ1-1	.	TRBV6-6	CASSFNGGRSTEAFF	TGTGCCAGCAGTTTCAACGGGGGGCGCAGCACTGAAGCTTTCTTT
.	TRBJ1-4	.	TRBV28	CASLGNEKLFF	TGTGCCAGCCTAGGAAATGAAAAACTGTTTTTT
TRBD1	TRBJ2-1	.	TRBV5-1	CASSFTGDGEQFF	TGCGCCAGCAGCTTTACAGGGGACGGTGAGCAGTTCTTC
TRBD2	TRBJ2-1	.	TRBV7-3	CASSFGVASGGNEQFF	TGTGCCAGCAGCTTCGGGGTCGCTAGCGGGGGCAATGAGCAGTTCTTC
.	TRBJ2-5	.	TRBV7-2	CASSRSPGVGETQYF	TGTGCCAGCAGCCGATCCCCAGGGGTGGGAGAGACCCAGTACTTC
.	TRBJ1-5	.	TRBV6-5	CASSYSRFSNQPQHF	TGTGCCAGCAGTTACTCGAGGTTCAGCAATCAGCCCCAGCATTTT
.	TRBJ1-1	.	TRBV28	CASSLSQGEAFF	TGTGCCAGCAGTTTATCTCAAGGTGAAGCTTTCTTT
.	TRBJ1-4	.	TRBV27	CASRRFSTGSNEKLFF	TGTGCCAGCAGACGCTTCTCGACAGGATCTAATGAAAAACTGTTTTTT
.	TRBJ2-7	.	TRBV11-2	CASSSLRQTGIITYEQYF	TGTGCCAGCAGCTCTCTACGCCAGACAGGAATCATAACCTACGAGCAGTACTTC
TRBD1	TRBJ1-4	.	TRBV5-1	CASSKDREWEKLFF	TGCGCCAGCAGCAAGGACAGGGAGTGGGAAAAACTGTTTTTT
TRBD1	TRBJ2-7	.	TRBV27	CASSLRDRGPYEQYF	TGTGCCAGCAGTTTGCGGGACAGGGGGCCCTACGAGCAGTACTTC
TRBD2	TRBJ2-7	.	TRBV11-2	CASSGLAGVYEQYF	TGTGCCAGCAGCGGACTAGCGGGAGTCTACGAGCAGTACTTC
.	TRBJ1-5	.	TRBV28	CATTRGFLNQPQHF	TGTGCCACCACGAGAGGGTTCCTTAATCAGCCCCAGCATTTT
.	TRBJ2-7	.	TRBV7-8	CASSLARLGYEQYF	TGTGCCAGCAGCTTAGCTCGGCTTGGCTACGAGCAGTACTTC
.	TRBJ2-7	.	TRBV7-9	CASSLYYEQYF	TGTGCCAGCAGCCTTTACTACGAGCAGTACTTC
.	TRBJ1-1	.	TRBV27	CASSAPGNTEAFF	TGTGCCAGCAGTGCCCCAGGGAACACTGAAGCTTTCTTC
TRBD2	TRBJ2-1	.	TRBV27	CASSLSRLAGGYGGFF	TGTGCCAGCAGTTTATCTAGGCTAGCGGGAGGCTATGGTGGGTTCTTC
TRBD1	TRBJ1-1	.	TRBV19	CASSIIGQGEAFF	TGTGCCAGTAGTATAATAGGACAGGGCGAGGCTTTCTTT
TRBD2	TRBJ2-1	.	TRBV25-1	CASGRLAGDYNEQFF	TGTGCCAGCGGTAGACTAGCGGGAGATTACAATGAGCAGTTCTTC
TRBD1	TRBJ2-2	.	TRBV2	CASSPGQGRPGELFF	TGTGCCAGCAGCCCGGGACAGGGTCGTCCCGGGGAGCTGTTTTTT
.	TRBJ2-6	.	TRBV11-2	CASSYWAGVLTF	TGTGCCAGCAGCTACTGGGCAGGCGTCCTGACTTTC
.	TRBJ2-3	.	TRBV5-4	CASSLDGLTDTQYF	TGTGCCAGCAGCTTGGACGGCCTCACAGATACGCAGTATTTT
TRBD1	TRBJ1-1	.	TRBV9	CASSVGQAETEAFF	TGTGCCAGCAGCGTTGGACAGGCAGAAACTGAAGCTTTCTTT
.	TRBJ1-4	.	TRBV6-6	CASSYDEKLFF	TGTGCCAGCAGTTACGATGAAAAACTGTTTTTT
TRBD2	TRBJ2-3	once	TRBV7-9	CASSPGGLAGVSTDTQYF	TGTGCCAGCAGCCCAGGGGGACTAGCGGGAGTCAGCACAGATACGCAGTATTTT
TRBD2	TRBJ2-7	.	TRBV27	CASSRPGGFFEQYF	TGTGCCAGCAGTAGACCGGGAGGATTTTTTGAGCAGTACTTC
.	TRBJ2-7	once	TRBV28	CASSSIGEISF	TGTGCCAGCAGTTCTATTGGGGAGATCTCCTTC
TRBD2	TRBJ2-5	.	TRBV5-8	CASSSSGGAQETQYF	TGTGCCAGCAGCTCTAGCGGGGGGGCCCAAGAGACCCAGTACTTC
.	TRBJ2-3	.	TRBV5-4	CASSPRQHLSTDTQYF	TGTGCCAGCAGCCCCCGGCAGCATCTTAGCACAGATACGCAGTATTTT
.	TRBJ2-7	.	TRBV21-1	CASSPDRGSAYEQYF	TGTGCCAGCAGCCCGGACAGGGGGTCCGCCTACGAGCAGTACTTC
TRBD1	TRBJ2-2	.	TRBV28	CATTPTGNTGELFF	TGTGCCACTACGCCGACAGGGAATACCGGGGAGCTGTTTTTT
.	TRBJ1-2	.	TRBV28	CASSNGRASNYGYTF	TGTGCCAGCAGTAACGGAAGGGCTTCTAACTATGGCTACACCTTC
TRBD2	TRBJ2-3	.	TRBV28	CASKGLAGGTDTQYF	TGTGCCAGCAAGGGACTAGCGGGGGGCACAGATACGCAGTATTTT
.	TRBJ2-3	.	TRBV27	CASSFPLTGSDTQYF	TGTGCCAGCAGCTTCCCCCTGACAGGTTCAGATACGCAGTATTTT
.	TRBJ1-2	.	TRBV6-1	CASSGGPNYGYTF	TGTGCCAGCAGTGGGGGGCCGAACTATGGCTACACCTTC
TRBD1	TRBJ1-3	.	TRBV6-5	CASSYGQGRNTIYF	TGTGCCAGCAGTTACGGACAGGGGAGAAACACCATATATTTT
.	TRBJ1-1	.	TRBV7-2	CASSVRAPGMNTEAFF	TGTGCCAGCAGCGTCCGGGCCCCCGGGATGAACACTGAAGCTTTCTTT
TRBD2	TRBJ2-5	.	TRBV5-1	CASSLLLAGGQETQYF	TGCGCCAGCAGCTTGCTCCTAGCGGGAGGACAGGAGACCCAGTACTTC
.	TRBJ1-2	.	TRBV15	CATRDNYGYTF	TGTGCCACTAGGGACAACTATGGCTACACCTTC
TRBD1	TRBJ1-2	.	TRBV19	CASPTGEGGYTF	TGTGCCAGCCCGACAGGGGAGGGTGGCTACACCTTC